The clone carrying this TCR beta chain was recorded a few times. Its target is not known. The data belong to a study of T cells in Graves' hyperthyroidism and ophthalmopathy. Study-wide points: Ophthalmopathy was predicted by the model a median of around 5.9 months ahead of onset. Most clonotypes expanded in the thyroid (above 0.001) were also present in blood. In the analysis, a 13 V-J model separated ophthalmopathy from stable hyperthyroidism.

RNA transcripts gave rise to amplified TCR beta CDR3 regions. Initially, a first-round RT-PCR of the TCR CDR3 employed the HTBI primer set. TCRdb reanalysed the multiplex PCR reads using MiXCR and keeps one entry per CDR3 protein. The sample shows 500,000 or so distinct CDR3 sequences, 17% of them seen only once. V dropped 1 base and J dropped 1 base, with 3 bases sitting between them. This CDR3 region has 13 residues. CDR1 KGHDR and CDR2 SFDVKD come from the germline V gene. The receptor was derived from a woman aged 18-30 years with Graves' ophthalmopathy. Sequencing used blood. The chain recombines TRBV24-1 with TRBJ1-1, with no clear D. This CDR3 is CATSDFRNTEAFF. CDR3 in DNA: TGTGCCACCAGTGATTTTCGGAACACTGAAGCTTTCTTT.